This T cell receptor beta chain was sequenced in a study of cytomegalovirus exposure and HLA in healthy donors (TCRdb year 2017). A note on the overall study: An earlier analysis of 550 to 700 of the donors reported about 250 Gb of sequence data and 117 million unique TCR beta sequences from some 180 million T cells. An early release covering roughly 640 HLA-typed donors comprised approximately 300 gigabases of sequencing data and around 86 million unique TCR sequences. Of the 300 to 500 genotyped donors, more than 75% were placed in the genetic ancestry cluster associated with self-reported Caucasian donors. The study aimed to test whether cataloging public T cell receptors could reveal signatures of past pathogen exposure. The study profiled the T cell repertoires of about 640 subjects by immunosequencing and related them to cytomegalovirus serostatus. Besides the first cohort of approximately 710 subjects, a separate validation cohort made up of 95 to 150 different subjects was used. To predict cytomegalovirus infection status, the study combined high-throughput TCR immunosequencing, statistical association of individual TCRs with disease status, and machine learning. A later analysis re-examined previously published TCR beta repertoires from roughly 720 donors and added high-resolution HLA genotyping to investigate patterns of TCR occurrence. Rather than using new phenotypic data, the later analysis identified candidate immune exposures from TCR beta sequences and from how often those sequences occurred across donors. An earlier analysis of around 580 of the donors used high-throughput TCR beta sequencing to judge whether each TCR beta V gene segment behaved as functional or pseudogenic. Donor age, sex, ethnicity and CMV serostatus were collected together with the repertoire data. Genome-wide SNP genotypes for about three fifths of the roughly 670 donors were used in a later genetic analysis, which treated that subset as a discovery cohort. All discovery cohort repertoires had been generated on a single sequencing platform. Both class I and class II loci were covered by HLA typing, at four-digit resolution. The number of donors typed differed by locus, with 629-630 for A, B, C, DRB1 and DQB1, over 500 for DQA1, 600 to 610 for DPA1, and over 400 for DPB1. Because of strong linkage in the cohort, a few DR-DQ haplotypes were treated as single units for association and clustering. Among around 400 genotyped donors of the cohort, an average of about 240,000 unique TCR beta nucleotide sequences was sequenced per donor, of which 15% to 20% were non-productive. The full study reports these points: In an earlier analysis of 500 to 650 of the donors, most TCR beta V segments appeared in productive rearrangements about 87% or about 30% of the time, broadly matching IMGT annotations. A later genetic analysis associated a missense DCLRE1C variant with V-gene and J-gene trimming of TCR beta chains, and an independent cohort replicated the association. The only immune exposure information available for the cohort was CMV serostatus. Because the 87-base-pair reads could not distinguish some IMGT-functional V segments, including TRBV6-2 and TRBV6-3, those segments were excluded. Because some donors lacked HLA typing at each locus, the association tests relied only on the typed subset. The study gave a list of 150 to 200 TCR beta chains associated with cytomegalovirus. Assigning TCR associations to individual alleles was difficult when HLA alleles, especially DR and DQ, strongly co-occurred. Sequencing depth was assumed to be roughly uniform across donors in the presence/absence analyses, though that assumption may not hold. Most TCR sequences were observed very rarely across donors, whereas some public TCRs were present in many individuals. Cytomegalovirus status was reported to be diagnosed by the classifier with high specificity and sensitivity in both the original and validation cohorts. Correlated functional status among segregating V segments might be attributable to linkage disequilibrium, but an unknown experimental factor could not be ruled out. A few of the identified cytomegalovirus-associated TCR beta chains were confirmed in vitro to be specific for cytomegalovirus antigens. Over 15 rarely observed V segments, including chromosome 9 orphons, were excluded from the earlier analysis of several hundred of the donors because counts were too low. In a later analysis, several top co-occurrence clusters were reported to appear linked to parvovirus B19, influenza, CMV and Epstein-Barr virus. A further reported finding was that TCR beta sequences accurately predicted the HLA-A and HLA-B alleles for most subjects in the first cohort. A cluster of highly shared sequence variants was judged likely to be a technical artifact of the sequencing pipeline. A later genetic analysis reported fewer N-insertions in productive TCRs among donors in an Asian-associated ancestry cluster than the roughly 620-donor mean. The cohort was sequenced for TCR beta chains only, and without alpha or paired-chain data the features that could be detected were limited. A later analysis found that TCR association rates varied across HLA loci, with DRB1 alleles showing the most associated TCRs and HLA-C alleles the fewest. In a later analysis, HLA-associated TCR beta chains were found to be more clonally expanded and to have lower generation probabilities than equally common non-associated chains. Specific HLA alleles were associated with 16,951 TCR beta sequences at a false discovery rate of 0.05 in a later analysis. According to the authors, the approach could potentially be generalized to other disease states and immunological phenotypes. According to a later analysis, most CMV-associated TCR beta chains appeared to be HLA-restricted, and the HLA associations seemed to be driven largely by CMV exposure.

To prepare the library, the immunoSEQ multiplex PCR assay was applied. For the multiplex PCR, a mixture combining 60 forward primers for TCR Vbeta segments and 13 reverse primers for TCR Jbeta segments was used. The CDR3 region of rearranged TCR beta genes was amplified from genomic DNA by a multiplex PCR assay. Amplified TCR beta libraries were sequenced as 87-base-pair reads on the Illumina HiSeq System. The study's own analysis went as follows. A later analysis tallied tens of millions of unique TCR beta chains across the 650 to 750 repertoires, and 10 million to 11 million of those chains were shared by two or more donors. Raw reads were error-corrected and collapsed into unique sequences by a nearest-neighbor algorithm in which closely related sequences were merged to remove PCR and sequencing errors. Alignment of CDR3 sequences to IMGT reference sequences was used to assign V, D and J gene segments. Each retained sequence needed at least a six-nucleotide match to both a V gene segment and a J gene segment. A rearrangement was called productive if the CDR3 had no stop codons and remained in frame with V and J, and every other rearrangement was called non-productive. CDR3 was defined by IMGT convention, running from the second conserved V-encoded cysteine to the conserved J-encoded phenylalanine. Sequences without an unambiguous match to a single V gene segment were excluded from the earlier analysis of a few hundred of the donors. An earlier analysis of a few hundred of the donors classified V segments as functional when productive rearrangements were above 56.7% and as segregating when the standard deviation between donors was above 5%. A statistical classification framework was built for diagnosing cytomegalovirus status from the catalog of TCR beta chain sequences. A later analysis assigned V and J genes by comparing TCR nucleotide sequences with IMGT/GENE-DB human TR gene sequences. The TCRdist pipeline was used in a later analysis to assign CDR3 sequences and most-parsimonious VDJ recombination scenarios. In a later analysis, every TCR beta chain was defined by the combination of its CDR3 amino acid sequence and its V-gene family, and reads without a unique V-gene family were dropped. As a way to deal with suspected cross-contamination and a sequencing artifact, a later analysis dropped 450 to 600 nucleotide sequences that were highly shared and had low generation probability. For each public chain, a later analysis derived a clonal expansion index from normalized ranks of inferred template counts within each repertoire. In a later analysis, generation probabilities were computed with a VDJ recombination model fitted to out-of-frame rearrangements, and the resulting probabilities were checked against IGoR. Hypergeometric tests were used in a later analysis to score TCR-TCR, TCR-HLA and TCR-CMV co-occurrence, with a repertoire-size bias correction applied to the TCR pairs. In a later analysis, false discovery rates were estimated by permuting HLA or CMV assignments 20 times. In a later analysis, co-occurring TCRs were grouped with DBSCAN, and TCRdist sequence similarity was added when clustering was performed within HLA-allele-positive subsets. For co-occurrence clustering, repertoires with fewer than 30,000 or more than 120,000 public chains were excluded, along with about five repertoires with anomalous nucleotide sharing. TCRdb retrieved this table from immuneACCESS and kept in-frame rearrangements only. Not all clones are present; in checked studies, unresolved V genes account for under half, and no reason is known for the remainder. The DNA was the basis for D and trimming; V, J and clone size are from that table. The sample table lists about 100,000 clones, roughly 75% of them with a count of one. The ten most abundant clones make up about 7.3% of the sample.

Remarks on this clone: Its antigen specificity is not known. Per-base quality was not reported, and no clone a single base away is much larger than it.

From V the trimming removes 4 bases and from J it removes 4 bases, while the gene matches leave 7 bases of the junction unaccounted for. The germline V gene supplies CDR1 SQVTM and CDR2 ANQGSEA. CDR3 length: 15 amino acids, cysteine to phenylalanine. Of all the DNA, just the CDR3 is kept, 45 bases in frame from base 1. The cohort comprised some 680 healthy bone marrow donors. At the time of sampling, all cohort members were nominally healthy, though unrecorded immune exposures were likely present. The donor tested CMV seronegative, placing the donor among the 300 to 450 seronegative members of the cohort. Every donor gave a peripheral blood sample, and the peripheral blood mononuclear cells from that sample were used for TCR beta sequencing. Genomic DNA extraction from the blood cell samples was performed with the Qiagen DNeasy Blood Extraction Kit.

The V gene is TRBV29-1 and the J gene is TRBJ2-1; TRBD2 fits 10 bases in the junction. The sample taken for sequencing was PBMCs. This receptor was obtained from a man under 40 in good health and CMV-seronegative. The DNA reads as follows: TGCAGCGTTGTAGGGACTAGCGAAAGATACAATGAGCAGTTCTTC. It translates to CSVVGTSERYNEQFF.